This is a list of T cell receptor beta chains from one sample in a study of control samples from healthy donors and cancer patients. Here immunoSEQ multiplex PCR was the method, and the copy in TCRdb shows in-frame clones only, minus some. The sample lists 100,000 to 150,000 clones; over 75% were seen once. What was sequenced was blood. These receptors all come from a man aged 40-49 years in good health. CDR3s include the opening cysteine and the closing phenylalanine or tryptophan. The D gene is left open where the match is weak. The listing skips clone size in some rows; elsewhere it reads once, few, many or a size class.

TRBJ1-1 TRBV6-6 NA TRBD1 CASSYPNQGAIEAFF TGTGCCAGCAGTTACCCGAATCAGGGGGCAATCGAAGCTTTCTTT
TRBJ2-7 TRBV6-1 NA NA CASSEARDGASRGYEQYF TGTGCCAGCAGTGAAGCGAGGGACGGGGCGTCGAGGGGTTACGAGCAGTACTTC
TRBJ2-7 TRBV6-5 NA NA CASSYAGKYEQYF TGTGCCAGCAGTTACGCGGGGAAATACGAGCAGTACTTC
TRBJ2-7 TRBV27 NA NA CASRSKPGLLYEQYF TGTGCCAGCAGATCGAAACCCGGACTCCTCTACGAGCAGTACTTC
TRBJ2-7 TRBV4-1 NA NA CASSLGGRSYEQYF TGCGCCAGCAGTTTGGGGGGACGGTCCTACGAGCAGTACTTC
TRBJ2-5 TRBV6-5 NA TRBD1 CASSYSPGDRQETQYF TGTGCCAGCAGTTACTCCCCTGGGGACAGGCAAGAGACCCAGTACTTC
TRBJ2-1 TRBV3-1/TRBV3-2 NA NA CASSQDQRIGSEQFF TGTGCCAGCAGCCAAGATCAGCGAATCGGGAGTGAGCAGTTCTTC
TRBJ1-3 TRBV30 NA NA CAWTGTYSGNTIYF TGTGCCTGGACAGGGACATACTCTGGAAACACCATATATTTT
TRBJ1-1 TRBV4-1 NA NA CASSQVGVGNTEAFF TGCGCCAGCAGCCAAGTTGGGGTGGGGAACACTGAAGCTTTCTTT
TRBJ2-2 TRBV2 few NA CASRGGYTGELFF TGTGCCAGCAGAGGAGGGTATACCGGGGAGCTGTTTTTT
TRBJ2-3 TRBV21-1 NA NA CASSGGGSGGLDKSDTQYF TGTGCCAGCAGCGGTGGTGGTAGCGGGGGGCTCGACAAATCAGATACGCAGTATTTT
TRBJ2-2 TRBV6-5 NA NA CASGGLPGTGELFF TGTGCCAGCGGCGGACTCCCGGGAACCGGGGAGCTGTTTTTT
TRBJ1-6 TRBV2 NA NA CASLRRESSYNSPLHF TGTGCCAGCCTCAGACGGGAAAGCTCCTATAATTCACCCCTCCACTTT
TRBJ2-1 TRBV12-3/TRBV12-4 few NA CASSLAGQGEFF TGTGCCAGCAGCCTCGCCGGGCAGGGAGAGTTCTTC
TRBJ1-1 TRBV6-1 NA NA CASSDPARVTAFF TGTGCCAGCAGTGATCCCGCCAGGGTAACAGCTTTCTTT
TRBJ1-3 TRBV18 NA NA CASSPVMISGNTIYF TGTGCCAGCTCACCCGTCATGATTTCTGGAAACACCATATATTTT
TRBJ2-2 TRBV24-1 NA TRBD1 CATSVAGQGNGELFF TGTGCCACCAGTGTCGCTGGACAGGGCAACGGGGAGCTGTTTTTT
TRBJ1-6 TRBV30 NA NA CAWSWTDYNSPLHF TGTGCCTGGAGTTGGACTGACTATAATTCACCCCTCCACTTT
TRBJ2-3 TRBV5-1 NA TRBD2 CASSLASGVGDTQYF TGCGCCAGCAGCTTGGCTAGCGGGGTAGGGGATACGCAGTATTTT
TRBJ1-2 TRBV6-2/TRBV6-3 NA NA CASSHGPLKGYGYTF TGTGCCAGCAGTCACGGACCTCTAAAGGGATATGGCTACACCTTC
TRBJ2-7 TRBV10-1 NA NA CASRDYEQYF TGCGCCAGCAGAGACTACGAGCAGTACTTC
TRBJ1-6 TRBV7-2 NA NA CASSPTGSNSPLHF TGTGCCAGCAGCCCGACGGGCAGTAATTCACCCCTCCACTTT
TRBJ1-4 TRBV25-1 NA TRBD1 CASSEWGGGSEKLFF TGTGCCAGCAGTGAATGGGGAGGGGGCAGTGAAAAACTGTTTTTT
TRBJ1-6 TRBV24-1 NA NA CATSNPQTGLPPNSPLHF TGTGCCACCTCAAACCCCCAAACAGGTTTACCCCCTAATTCACCCCTCCACTTT
TRBJ1-5 TRBV5-6 NA NA CASTRQSNQPQHF TGTGCCAGCACAAGACAGAGCAATCAGCCCCAGCATTTT
TRBJ2-2 TRBV4-1 NA TRBD2 CASSLSGGAVGELFF TGCGCCAGCAGCCTAAGCGGGGGGGCGGTCGGGGAGCTGTTTTTT
TRBJ1-1 TRBV5-1 once NA CASSFDGGSRVSEAFF TGCGCCAGCAGCTTTGATGGGGGAAGCAGGGTCTCTGAAGCTTTCTTT
TRBJ2-1 TRBV7-3 NA NA CASSFQGGEQFF TGTGCCAGCAGCTTTCAAGGTGGTGAGCAGTTCTTC
TRBJ1-5 TRBV9 NA NA CASSPPGYNQPQHF TGTGCCAGCAGCCCCCCAGGGTACAATCAGCCCCAGCATTTT
TRBJ2-5 TRBV3-1/TRBV3-2 once NA CASSHWTETETQYF TGTGCCAGCAGCCATTGGACAGAGACAGAGACCCAGTACTTC
TRBJ2-3 TRBV25-1 few TRBD2 CASSVLAGVSTDTQYF TGTGCCAGCAGTGTACTAGCGGGGGTTAGCACAGATACGCAGTATTTT
TRBJ1-1 TRBV5-1 NA TRBD1 CASSPRQGARYRYTEAFF TGCGCCAGCAGCCCGCGACAGGGGGCGCGATATAGGTACACTGAAGCTTTCTTT
TRBJ2-3 TRBV10-3 once NA CAISERARTDTQYF TGTGCCATCAGTGAAAGGGCCCGCACAGATACGCAGTATTTT
TRBJ2-3 TRBV11-2 NA NA CASSLAAGYTIGTQYF TGTGCCAGCAGCTTAGCTGCAGGGTACACGATCGGTACGCAGTATTTT
TRBJ2-3 TRBV5-1 NA NA CASSVGPTVITDTQYF TGCGCCAGCAGCGTCGGCCCGACAGTTATCACAGATACGCAGTATTTT
TRBJ2-7 TRBV2 once TRBD2 CASSGTSAIPEQYF TGTGCCAGCAGTGGGACTAGCGCTATCCCCGAGCAGTACTTC
TRBJ1-4 TRBV21-1 NA NA CASRTGTGPQKLFF TGTGCCAGCAGAACCGGGACAGGGCCGCAAAAACTGTTTTTT
TRBJ2-1 TRBV5-1 NA NA CASSLQRGANEQFF TGCGCCAGCAGCTTGCAAAGGGGGGCCAATGAGCAGTTCTTC
TRBJ1-5 TRBV27 NA NA CASSSGLNQPQHF TGTGCCAGCAGTTCAGGGCTCAATCAGCCCCAGCATTTT
TRBJ2-1 TRBV6-5 NA TRBD1 CASSKGAGEQFF TGTGCCAGCAGTAAGGGGGCGGGTGAGCAGTTCTTC
TRBJ1-3 TRBV23-1 NA TRBD1 CASTPIQGRSGNTIYF TGCGCCAGCACCCCAATACAGGGGAGGAGTGGAAACACCATATATTTT
TRBJ1-3 TRBV6-5 NA NA CGSGAKASGNTIYF TGTGGTTCAGGGGCAAAGGCTTCTGGAAACACCATATATTTT
TRBJ2-7 TRBV6-5 NA TRBD2 CASTRGGDYEQYF TGTGCCAGCACCCGCGGGGGGGACTACGAGCAGTACTTC
TRBJ1-4 TRBV11-2 few NA CASRSEGVNEKLFF TGTGCCAGCAGATCGGAGGGGGTTAATGAAAAACTGTTTTTT
TRBJ2-2 TRBV24-1 NA TRBD1 CATGTENTGELFF TGTGCCACCGGGACAGAGAACACCGGGGAGCTGTTTTTT
TRBJ1-5 TRBV20-1 NA NA CSAREAGSYQPQHF TGCAGTGCTCGTGAGGCAGGATCCTATCAGCCCCAGCATTTT
TRBJ2-2 TRBV7-9 NA TRBD2 CASPVERGAPDGELFF TGTGCCAGCCCGGTCGAGCGGGGGGCCCCGGATGGGGAGCTGTTTTTT
TRBJ2-3 TRBV11-3 NA NA CASSPGGATQYF TGTGCCAGCAGCCCCGGTGGGGCTACGCAGTATTTT
TRBJ1-5 TRBV18 NA TRBD1 CASSLKTGPNQPQHF TGTGCCAGCTCACTTAAGACAGGGCCCAATCAGCCCCAGCATTTT
TRBJ1-6 TRBV6-5 few NA CASRFRTEVSPLHF TGTGCCAGCAGATTTAGGACAGAAGTTTCACCCCTCCACTTT
TRBJ1-5 TRBV6-5 few TRBD1 CASRGQGQPQHF TGTGCCAGCAGGGGACAGGGACAGCCCCAGCATTTT
TRBJ1-5 TRBV4-2 NA NA CASSLRGQTNQPQHF TGTGCCAGCAGCCTGCGAGGACAGACAAATCAGCCCCAGCATTTT
TRBJ1-1 TRBV14 NA NA CASSPGLNTEAFF TGTGCCAGCAGCCCGGGACTCAACACTGAAGCTTTCTTT
TRBJ2-4 TRBV6-5 NA TRBD1 CASSYIRGLNIQYF TGTGCCAGCAGTTACATCAGGGGGCTGAACATTCAGTACTTC